A selection of T cell receptor beta chains follows, all from one sample in a study of immune cell composition in non-small cell lung cancer. Measured with immunoSEQ multiplex PCR; TCRdb has only the in-frame clones, and not every one. The data show around 16,000 clones, over 65% seen once. These data were likewise used in another study, on CD4 T cells in lung cancer.

Specimen: non-adjacent lung tissue. These receptors all come from a human donor with non-small cell lung cancer. Each CDR3 is given with its conserved first and last residue. D genes are given only for firm matches. The size of a clone is reported for some rows only, either as once, few or many, or as a class for expanded clones.

D gene	clone size	V gene	J gene	CDR3 protein	CDR3 DNA
TRBD1	.	TRBV11-3	TRBJ1-1	CASSLTGGYTEAFF	TGTGCCAGCAGCCTAACAGGGGGCTACACTGAAGCTTTCTTT
.	.	TRBV7-2	TRBJ1-2	CASSSGTADLYGYTF	TGTGCCAGCAGCTCCGGGACGGCTGACCTCTATGGCTACACCTTC
.	few	TRBV2	TRBJ1-3	CASSVQGGAGNTIYF	TGTGCCAGCAGTGTCCAGGGAGGCGCTGGAAACACCATATATTTT
.	few	TRBV19	TRBJ1-5	CASSASGYSNQPQHF	TGTGCCAGTAGTGCCTCGGGGTATAGCAATCAGCCCCAGCATTTT
.	.	TRBV5-4	TRBJ2-2	CASSLYSRKGAGELFF	TGTGCCAGCAGCTTGTACAGCAGGAAGGGCGCCGGGGAGCTGTTTTTT
TRBD1	few	TRBV11-2	TRBJ2-7	CASSLRDPGQGSYEQYF	TGTGCCAGCAGCTTAAGGGACCCGGGACAGGGGAGCTACGAGCAGTACTTC
.	.	TRBV5-4	TRBJ1-2	CASSLGGQTHYGYTF	TGTGCCAGCAGCTTGGGCGGACAGACCCACTATGGCTACACCTTC
.	.	TRBV6-1	TRBJ1-2	CASSPYPTVSYGYTF	TGTGCCAGCAGTCCCTACCCGACAGTAAGCTATGGCTACACCTTC
.	.	TRBV7-8	TRBJ2-2	CASDRFTGELFF	TGTGCCAGCGATAGATTCACCGGGGAGCTGTTTTTT
TRBD1	.	TRBV29-1	TRBJ1-4	CSVAKGAANEKLFF	TGCAGCGTTGCCAAGGGGGCGGCTAATGAAAAACTGTTTTTT
.	.	TRBV7-2	TRBJ1-5	CASSLGRASNQPQHF	TGTGCCAGCAGCTTAGGCAGGGCGAGCAATCAGCCCCAGCATTTT
TRBD2	.	TRBV9	TRBJ2-1	CASSELAGARNEQFF	TGTGCCAGCAGCGAATTAGCGGGGGCCCGCAATGAGCAGTTCTTC
.	.	TRBV10-3	TRBJ2-3	CAISDVLAREDTQYF	TGTGCCATCAGCGATGTTCTAGCTCGGGAAGATACGCAGTATTTT
TRBD2	.	TRBV5-5	TRBJ2-1	CASSLYPGGTYNEQFF	TGTGCCAGCAGCTTGTATCCGGGGGGAACCTACAATGAGCAGTTCTTC
TRBD1	.	TRBV27	TRBJ1-5	CASSLSARTGGGQPQHF	TGTGCCAGCAGTTTATCGGCCAGGACAGGGGGTGGTCAGCCCCAGCATTTT
.	.	TRBV11-3	TRBJ1-6	CASSLMGPSYNSPLHF	TGTGCCAGCAGCTTAATGGGACCCTCCTATAATTCACCCCTCCACTTT
.	.	TRBV29-1	TRBJ1-2	CSVGGGGYGYTF	TGCAGCGTTGGAGGCGGAGGGTATGGCTACACCTTC
.	.	TRBV7-2	TRBJ2-7	CASSPTIDEQYF	TGTGCCAGCAGCCCTACGATCGACGAGCAGTACTTC
.	.	TRBV6-5	TRBJ1-1	CASSFGRRNTEAFF	TGTGCCAGCAGTTTCGGGAGGAGGAACACTGAAGCTTTCTTT
.	.	TRBV6-5	TRBJ2-1	CASSSLTGQPYNEQFF	TGTGCCAGCAGTTCTTTGACGGGACAACCATACAATGAGCAGTTCTTC
.	.	TRBV2	TRBJ1-1	CASSELRGQNTEAFF	TGTGCCAGCAGTGAATTGAGGGGCCAGAACACTGAAGCTTTCTTT
.	.	TRBV20-1	TRBJ2-1	CSARVKVEQFF	TGCAGTGCTAGAGTGAAAGTTGAGCAGTTCTTC
.	.	TRBV5-6	TRBJ1-4	CASSFMTTNEKLFF	TGTGCCAGCAGCTTCATGACAACTAATGAAAAACTGTTTTTT